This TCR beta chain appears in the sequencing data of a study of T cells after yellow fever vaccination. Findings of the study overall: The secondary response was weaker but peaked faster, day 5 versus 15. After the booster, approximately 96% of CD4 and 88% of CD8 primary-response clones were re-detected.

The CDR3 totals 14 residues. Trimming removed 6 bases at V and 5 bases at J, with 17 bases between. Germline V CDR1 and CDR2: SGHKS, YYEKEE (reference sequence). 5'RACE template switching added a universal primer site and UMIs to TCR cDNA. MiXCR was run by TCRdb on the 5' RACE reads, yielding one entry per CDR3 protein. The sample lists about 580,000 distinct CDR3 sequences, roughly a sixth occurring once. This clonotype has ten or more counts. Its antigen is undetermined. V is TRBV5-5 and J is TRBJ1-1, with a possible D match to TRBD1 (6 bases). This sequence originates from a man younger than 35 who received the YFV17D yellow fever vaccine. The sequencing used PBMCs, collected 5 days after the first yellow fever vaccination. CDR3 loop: CASTLDRYKTEAFF. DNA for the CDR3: TGTGCCAGCACCCTCGACAGGTATAAGACTGAAGCTTTCTTT.